The 17 T cell receptor beta chains below all came from one sample that was sequenced in a study of blood T cell repertoires in COVID-19. Clones were sequenced by immunoSEQ multiplex PCR, and TCRdb holds only the in-frame ones, with some missing. The sample holds approximately 50,000 clones, roughly nine tenths seen once. The sequenced material came from peripheral blood. The source is an elderly woman with acute or convalescent COVID-19.

The chain links TRBV11-2 to TRBJ2-3; D uncertain. CDR3 length: 14 residues. Germline CDR1 reads SGHAT; CDR2 reads FQNNGV. V was shortened by 0 bases and J by 4 bases, with 8 bases between the two germline ends. CDR3 sequence reads: CASSLDPSADTQYF. The CDR3, as DNA: TGTGCCAGCAGCTTAGACCCCTCAGCAGATACGCAGTATTTT.

V and J are TRBV5-1 and TRBJ2-6, with TRBD1 identical over 8 bases. Germline trimming cut 3 bases from V and 9 bases from J; bases unmatched to any gene: 5. Germline V CDR1 and CDR2: SGHRS, YFSETQ. This CDR3 comprises 14 residues. The CDR3 here is CASSSGGADNVLTF. In DNA, the CDR3 is TGCGCCAGCAGCTCAGGGGGCGCGGACAACGTCCTGACTTTC.

This chain joins TRBV21-1 and TRBJ2-3; TRBD2, the table's D call, lacks a check against the DNA. TRBV21-1 is tagged as a pseudogene. CDR3 size: 17 residues. The CDR3 sequence: CASKLEVGLARTDTQYF. The CDR3 nucleotides are TGTGCCAGCAAATTGGAAGTGGGACTAGCCCGCACAGATACGCAGTATTTT.

V is TRBV3-1 (or the pseudogene TRBV3-2) and J is TRBJ1-2, with a possible D match to TRBD1 (6 bases). V gave up 5 bases and J gave up 8 bases, with 18 bases separating them. The germline CDR1 and CDR2 sequences are LGHDT and YNNKEL (reference sequence). This CDR3 spans 14 amino acids. The CDR3 DNA reads TGTGCCAGCAGCGATCTAGGACAGAGAGGGGGCTACACCTTC. It encodes CASSDLGQRGGYTF.

The chain employs TRBV3-1 (or the pseudogene TRBV3-2) and TRBJ1-6; 7 bases line up with TRBD1. V dropped 4 bases and J dropped 10; count of bases not matched to a gene: 4. Germline CDR1 is LGHDT and CDR2 is YNNKEL (reference sequence). The CDR3 is 13 residues long. The CDR3 DNA reads as TGTGCCAGCAGCCGGGACAGTGGGTCACCCCTCCACTTT. Its protein is CASSRDSGSPLHF.

This CDR3 reads CASSAVSGEPQHF. CDR3 bases: TGTGCCAGCAGCGCCGTTTCGGGGGAGCCCCAGCATTTT. This sequence joins TRBV12-3 or TRBV12-4 and TRBJ1-5; maybe TRBD1 (5 bases). The ends were cut back, 6 bases at V and 8 bases at J, with 14 bases in the middle. This CDR3 has 13 residues.

The chain has TRBV4-2 and TRBJ2-2, with D tentatively TRBD1 (5 bases). This CDR3 contains 16 residues. V was pared by 0 bases and J by 2 bases, with 10 bases between. Germline V lookup: CDR1 LGHNA, CDR2 YNFKEQ. The CDR3 DNA reads TGTGCCAGCAGCCAAGATCCAGGACATAACACCGGGGAGCTGTTTTTT. Translating gives CASSQDPGHNTGELFF.

This chain connects TRBV5-1 to TRBJ2-1; a weak D match, TRBD2 (5 bases). Germline CDR1 and CDR2: SGHRS and YFSETQ. V was cut by 0 bases and J by 4 bases, with 11 bases left in between. The CDR3 covers 15 residues. For the CDR3, the DNA is TGCGCCAGCAGCTTGGGTTCGGGGTCGTACAATGAGCAGTTCTTC. Its translation: CASSLGSGSYNEQFF.

V is TRBV10-2 and J is TRBJ2-7, with TRBD1 identical over 7 bases. Germline CDR1 WSHSY, CDR2 SAAADI. The V segment lost 6 bases and the J segment 3 bases; nucleotides outside the gene matches: 8. The CDR3 length is 14 residues. The CDR3 loop is CASRPPDRNYEQYF. The CDR3 nucleotides are TGCGCCAGCAGGCCCCCGGACAGGAACTACGAGCAGTACTTC.

This chain connects TRBV2 to TRBJ1-1; D perhaps matches TRBD1 (5 bases). CDR1 and CDR2 from the germline V gene are SNHLY and FYNNEI. The length of the CDR3 is 13 residues. V lost 6 bases, J lost 1 base, and 9 bases lay in between. The CDR3 DNA reads as TGTGCCAGCAGGGCTGACAGGAACACTGAAGCTTTCTTT. Translation gives CASRADRNTEAFF.

The rearrangement links TRBV5-4 to TRBJ2-5; D perhaps matches TRBD1 (6 bases). The CDR3 is 16 residues long. Germline lookup yields CDR1 SGHNT and CDR2 YYREEE (reference sequence). The V and J ends lost 3 bases and 1 base respectively, with 16 bases between them. The CDR3 protein is CASSSGGQLIQETQYF. CDR3 sequence (DNA): TGTGCCAGCAGCTCTGGGGGACAATTAATCCAAGAGACCCAGTACTTC.

The V call is TRBV15, the J call TRBJ2-2; D not certain. V lost 3 bases, J lost 6 bases, and 14 bases lay in between. The CDR3 runs to 15 residues. The germline CDR1 and CDR2 sequences are LNHNV and YYDKDF (reference sequence). CDR3 region: CATSSENVRAGELFF. The CDR3 DNA sequence: TGTGCCACCAGCAGTGAAAATGTCCGGGCCGGGGAGCTGTTTTTT.

Here the CDR3 DNA reads TGCGCCAGCAGCTTGGAGGGACAGAACACTGAAGCTTTCTTT. It translates to CASSLEGQNTEAFF. The V and J genes are TRBV5-1 and TRBJ1-1, with a weak D call TRBD1 (6 bases). V gave up 0 bases and J gave up 1 base, with 7 bases separating them. Germline lookup yields CDR1 SGHRS and CDR2 YFSETQ. This CDR3 spans 14 amino acids.

The chain recombines TRBV29-1 with TRBJ1-1; 9 bases are a match to TRBD1. The CDR3 has 14 amino acids. The V gene's germline CDR1 is SQVTM and CDR2 ANQGSEA. Trimming at V came to 7 bases and at J to 1 base, leaving 7 bases not matched to a gene. CDR3 region: CSGVTGGGNTEAFF. CDR3 in DNA: TGCAGCGGCGTGACAGGGGGTGGGAACACTGAAGCTTTCTTT. The variable domain in full, with the rest retrieved from reference TRBV29-1 and TRBJ1-1, is SAVISQKPSRDICQRGTSLTIQCQVDSQVTMMFWYRQQPGQSLTLIATANQGSEATYESGFVIDKFPISRPNLTFSTLTVSNMSPEDSSIYLCSGVTGGGNTEAFFGQGTRLTVV.

The chain couples TRBV28 to TRBJ2-7; 9 bases fit TRBD2. Per the germline V gene, CDR1 is MDHEN and CDR2 is SYDVKM. With V trimmed by 4 bases and J by 6 bases, 7 bases remained unmatched. This CDR3 has 14 amino acids. CDR3 residues: CASSSRRGGTEQYV. As DNA, the CDR3 is TGTGCCAGCAGTTCAAGGCGGGGGGGGACCGAGCAGTACGTC.

The V call is TRBV2, the J call TRBJ2-2; 7 positions match TRBD1. CDR3 length: 14 residues. Losses at the gene ends were 7 bases for V and 1 base for J; bases not matched to a gene: 3. The V gene's germline CDR1 is SNHLY and CDR2 FYNNEI. The DNA of the CDR3 is TGTGCCAGCAAGAACAGGGGGAACACCGGGGAGCTGTTTTTT. Translated, it gives CASKNRGNTGELFF.

The V and J genes are TRBV10-1 and TRBJ2-7, with 8 positions matching TRBD1. The CDR3 runs to 14 residues. The V gene's germline CDR1 is WNHNN and CDR2 SYGVQD (reference sequence). J lost 5 bases, V lost 8 bases, and 11 bases had no gene match. In DNA form, the CDR3 reads TGCGCCAGCGGACAGACAGGGGATATCAACGAGCAGTACTTC. Protein product: CASGQTGDINEQYF.